This TCR beta chain is from a study of cytomegalovirus exposure and HLA in healthy donors. Trimming cost V 6 bases and J 5 bases, with 11 bases left between them. This CDR3 region has 13 residues. The germline V gene has CDR1 MNHEY and CDR2 SVGAGI. TCRdb's copy holds only in-frame clones and misses some; the assay was immunoSEQ multiplex PCR. The sample lists under 400,000 clones, around 90% occurring once. The chain recombines TRBV6-5 with TRBJ1-5; D is ambiguous. The TCR sequence derives from a man between 25 and 39 years old in good health and CMV-seronegative. The sample consisted of PBMCs. This CDR3 is CASSLEAYQPQHF. The CDR3 DNA follows: TGTGCCAGCAGCCTAGAGGCTTATCAGCCCCAGCATTTT.